This T cell receptor beta chain appears in the sequencing data of a study of T cell repertoires in cytomegalovirus infection. Germline assignment: CDR1 MGHRA and CDR2 YSYEKL. The CDR3 totals 18 residues. TCRdb fed the reads into MiXCR, producing one record per CDR3 protein. The sample has over 100,000 distinct CDR3 sequences; 15% to 20% are singletons. This clonotype was detected a few times. A read error may account for a junction end that differs from germline. The gene calls are TRBV4-1 and TRBJ1-2, with 9 bases identical to TRBD1. The source material was PBMCs. The receptor was isolated from a human donor in good health (CMV status not recorded). Some clones in this sample may be carry-over from other donors' samples. Here the CDR3 reads CASSQSLTGGLLPYGYTF. The CDR3 region has the DNA TGTGCCAGCAGCCAAAGTTTGACAGGGGGACTTCTCCCCTATGGCTACACCTTC.